The 30 T cell receptor beta chains below all came from one sample that was sequenced in a study of control samples from healthy donors and cancer patients. Clones were sequenced by immunoSEQ multiplex PCR, and TCRdb holds only the in-frame ones, with some missing. The sample records over 150,000 clones, around 95% being singletons. Sequenced: blood. The receptors were gathered from a man aged 35-49 years in good health.

CDR3 region: CASSVDRGHGNTIYF. As DNA, the CDR3 is TGTGCCAGCAGCGTGGACAGGGGACATGGAAACACCATATATTTT. The chain has TRBV9 and TRBJ1-3; 9 bases align to TRBD1. The CDR3 covers 15 residues. Germline loops: CDR1 SGDLS, CDR2 YYNGEE. Trimming at V came to 2 bases and at J to 3 bases, leaving 3 bases not matched to a gene.

J is TRBJ2-7 and V is TRBV11-1; a possible D gene is TRBD2 (6 bases). The CDR3 is 16 amino acids. Germline CDR1 is SGHAT and CDR2 is FQDESV (reference sequence). V gave up 5 bases and J gave up 3 bases, with 20 bases separating them. The CDR3, as DNA: TGTGCCAGCAGCCCCAGAGACGGGGGACGGAGCTACGAGCAGTACTTC. Translated, it gives CASSPRDGGRSYEQYF. The full variable domain, its missing parts supplied by reference TRBV11-1 and TRBJ2-7, is EAEVAQSPRYKITEKSQAVAFWCDPISGHATLYWYRQILGQGPELLVQFQDESVVDDSQLPKDRFSAERLKGVDSTLKIQPAELGDSAMYLCASSPRDGGRSYEQYFGPGTRLTVT.

The V call is TRBV6-6, the J call TRBJ2-1; 12 bases agree with TRBD2. Trimming at V came to 5 bases and at J to 5 bases, leaving 4 bases not matched to a gene. Per germline, CDR1 MNHNY and CDR2 SVGAGI (reference sequence). CDR3 length equals 15 residues. CDR3 sequence reads: CASSLGLAGHNEQFF. DNA for the CDR3: TGTGCCAGCAGTCTAGGACTAGCGGGGCACAATGAGCAGTTCTTC.

V gene TRBV9 combines with J gene TRBJ1-2; D is uncertain. The CDR3 spans 15 residues. V was shortened by 3 bases and J by 1 base, with 13 bases between the two germline ends. CDR1 is SGDLS, CDR2 YYNGEE, per germline. The CDR3 coding sequence is TGTGCCAGCAGCGAGACCCTCGGGTATAACTATGGCTACACCTTC. Amino acids: CASSETLGYNYGYTF.

The J gene is TRBJ1-6, the V gene TRBV7-8, with D maybe TRBD1 (5 bases). V lost 5 bases and J 12 bases, leaving 26 bases between the germline ends. Germline CDR1 is SGHVS and CDR2 is FQNEAQ. This CDR3 is 17 amino acids long. DNA of the CDR3: TGTGCCAGCAGCCCCTATGGGGGAGCGGCCGGCGGGAAACCCCTCCACTTT. Translation: CASSPYGGAAGGKPLHF.

The V and J genes are TRBV5-1 and TRBJ1-2; D possibly corresponds to TRBD1 (6 bases). Germline CDR1 SGHRS, CDR2 YFSETQ. CDR3 length equals 14 residues. Trimming pared 3 bases from V and 2 bases from J, leaving 11 bases between. CDR3 DNA: TGCGCCAGCAGCTACCGGGACACCAACTATGGCTACACCTTC. As protein: CASSYRDTNYGYTF.

The gene calls are TRBV5-1 and TRBJ1-4; 8 nucleotides agree with TRBD1. This CDR3 comprises 16 residues. The germline V gene encodes CDR1 SGHRS and CDR2 YFSETQ. V lost 4 bases and J lost 6; bases outside the gene matches: 11. The CDR3 region has the DNA TGCGCCAGCAGCCCGCATAACAGGGGGTCGGATGAAAAACTGTTTTTT. This gives the protein CASSPHNRGSDEKLFF.

The chain uses TRBV11-3 and TRBJ2-1; D not resolved. The CDR3 extends over 14 amino acids. V was clipped by 5 bases and J by 8 bases, with 16 bases between them. Germline V gene lookup returns CDR1 SGHNT and CDR2 YENEEA. The DNA for the CDR3 is TGTGCCAGCAGCAAAACCTCTCGCAGCGATGAGCAGTTCTTC. It translates to CASSKTSRSDEQFF.

This clone was recorded once. The V gene is TRBV4-1, the J gene TRBJ2-3, with TRBD2 matching 12 bases. The CDR3 length is 20 residues. The germline CDR1 and CDR2 sequences are MGHRA and YSYEKL. J lost 1 base, V lost 1 base, and 12 bases had no gene match. The CDR3 reads CASSQVPPSGGAGRTDTQYF. CDR3 coding DNA: TGCGCCAGCAGCCAAGTTCCCCCTAGCGGGGGGGCGGGGCGCACAGATACGCAGTATTTT.

The chain combines TRBV7-2 with TRBJ1-1; the D gene is possibly TRBD1 (6 bases). From germline, CDR1 is SGHTA and CDR2 FQGNSA. V lost 3 bases to trimming and J lost 5 bases, with 16 bases between them. CDR3 length: 15 residues. The CDR3 DNA reads as TGTGCCAGCAGCTTCGAAACAGGGAGAAGGACTGAAGCTTTCTTT. This sequence encodes CASSFETGRRTEAFF.

J is TRBJ1-1 and V is TRBV11-1; maybe TRBD1 (5 bases). The CDR3 covers 13 residues. V dropped 5 bases and J dropped 5 bases, with 12 bases sitting between them. Germline-derived CDR1 and CDR2 are SGHAT and FQDESV (reference sequence). The DNA for the CDR3 is TGTGCCAGCAGCCGGGGGGAGCGAACTGAAGCTTTCTTT. Encoded protein: CASSRGERTEAFF.

The DNA of the CDR3 is TGTGCCAGCAGCTTAGTAGGCTCCTCCTACAATGAGCAGTTCTTC. It encodes CASSLVGSSYNEQFF. The chain joins TRBV7-2 to TRBJ2-1; D is undetermined. The CDR3 runs to 15 residues. V was trimmed by 1 base and J by 0 bases, leaving 7 bases between them. Germline V lookup: CDR1 SGHTA, CDR2 FQGNSA.

The chain joins TRBV19 to TRBJ2-7; D is undetermined. The CDR3 totals 13 residues. Germline CDR1 is LNHDA and CDR2 is SQIVND (reference sequence). Trimming pared 3 bases from V and 4 bases from J, leaving 10 bases between. CDR3 in amino acids: CASSMISGYEQYF. The CDR3, as DNA: TGTGCCAGTAGTATGATTAGTGGGTACGAGCAGTACTTC.

The chain is built from TRBV12-5 and TRBJ1-1; no clear D gene. This CDR3 comprises 13 residues. Germline values: CDR1 LGHNT, CDR2 FRNRAP. The ends were cut back, 2 bases at V and 1 base at J, with 5 bases in the middle. CDR3 DNA: TGTGCTAGTGGTTTGTCGGAGAACACTGAAGCTTTCTTT. Translation: CASGLSENTEAFF.

Only one count was recorded for this clone. The rearrangement links TRBV6-6 to TRBJ1-3; TRBD1 is a possible D gene (5 bases). The CDR3 contains 16 residues. CDR1 is MNHNY and CDR2 is SVGAGI in the germline V gene (reference sequence). Between the trimmed V and J ends, which lost 10 bases and 1 base, there was a span of 20 bases. CDR3 amino acids: CATSGLGTRSGNTIYF. The CDR3 DNA reads TGTGCCACCTCGGGGTTGGGGACTAGATCTGGAAACACCATATATTTT.

This rearrangement joins TRBV11-2 to TRBJ1-1; no reliable D call. Germline V gene lookup returns CDR1 SGHAT and CDR2 FQNNGV. This CDR3 region has 12 residues. V lost 0 bases, J lost 1 base, and 0 bases lay in between. CDR3 region: CASSLENTEAFF. The CDR3 DNA follows: TGTGCCAGCAGCTTAGAGAACACTGAAGCTTTCTTT.

The V and J genes are TRBV19 and TRBJ1-1; TRBD1 is a possible D gene (6 bases). Germline V gene lookup returns CDR1 LNHDA and CDR2 SQIVND (reference sequence). V lost 7 bases and J lost 1, with 13 bases in between. CDR3 length equals 14 residues. The CDR3: CASNYREANTEAFF. The CDR3 DNA reads TGTGCCAGTAACTACAGGGAGGCGAACACTGAAGCTTTCTTT. Full variable domain (missing parts from reference TRBV19 and TRBJ1-1): DGGITQSPKYLFRKEGQNVTLSCEQNLNHDAMYWYRQDPGQGLRLIYYSQIVNDFQKGDIAEGYSVSREKKESFPLTVTSAQKNPTAFYLCASNYREANTEAFFGQGTRLTVV.

In its sample, this clone was seen once. This chain joins TRBV18 and TRBJ1-6, with D tentatively TRBD1 (5 bases). The germline gives CDR1 KGHSH, CDR2 LQKENI. This CDR3 has 13 amino acids. V was cut by 2 bases and J by 7 bases, with 6 bases left in between. This CDR3 is CASSPDRNSPLHF. The CDR3 DNA follows: TGTGCCAGCTCACCAGACAGAAATTCACCCCTCCACTTT.

The chain employs TRBV2 and TRBJ2-1; D may be TRBD1 (6 bases). Germline assignment: CDR1 SNHLY and CDR2 FYNNEI. This CDR3 spans 15 amino acids. Trimming cost V 5 bases and J 5 bases, with 16 bases left between them. In nucleotides, the CDR3 is TGTGCCAGCAGTCAAGAGGAGACAGGCAACAATGAGCAGTTCTTC. Its protein is CASSQEETGNNEQFF.

V gene TRBV28 combines with J gene TRBJ1-2; a weak D match, TRBD1 (6 bases). The CDR3 totals 15 residues. Germline V CDR1 and CDR2: MDHEN, SYDVKM. Trimming shortened V by 6 bases and J by 3 bases, and 17 bases separated the two germline ends. CDR3 DNA: TGTGCCAGCAGCGCGGGGGGCGGCTACTACTATGGCTACACCTTC. Amino acids: CASSAGGGYYYGYTF.

The chain combines TRBV7-9 with TRBJ1-1; no reliable D call. Trimming removed 4 bases at V and 2 bases at J, with 11 bases between. This CDR3 has 14 residues. The germline V gene encodes CDR1 SEHNR and CDR2 FQNEAQ (reference sequence). As DNA, the CDR3 is TGTGCCAGCAGCTCCGCCCGGCCCAACACTGAAGCTTTCTTT. It is translated as CASSSARPNTEAFF.

This chain connects TRBV24-1 to TRBJ2-5; TRBD1 aligns across 7 bases. The trim removed 5 bases at V and 2 bases at J, leaving 13 bases unmatched. This CDR3 has 17 residues. CDR1 is KGHDR, CDR2 SFDVKD, per germline. The CDR3 here is CATSGPFGDSPQETQYF. DNA for the CDR3: TGTGCCACCAGTGGACCGTTCGGGGACAGCCCTCAAGAGACCCAGTACTTC.

In its sample, this clone was seen once. CDR3 DNA sequence: TGTGCCAGCAGCCCACTAGCGGGGGGTTACAATGAGCAGTTCTTC. Its protein is CASSPLAGGYNEQFF. The chain links TRBV25-1 to TRBJ2-1; 12 bases match TRBD2. The CDR3 runs 15 residues. Germline assignment: CDR1 MGHDK and CDR2 SYGVNS. The V and J ends lost 6 bases and 4 bases, in that order; junction bases with no gene match: 4.

V usage is TRBV2 and J usage is TRBJ1-2, with 7 bases identical to TRBD1. V was clipped by 6 bases and J by 8 bases; unmatched bases: 9. This CDR3 region has 13 residues. Germline values: CDR1 SNHLY, CDR2 FYNNEI. For the CDR3, the DNA is TGTGCCAGCAGGGGGACAGACCTGTTAGGCTACACCTTC. Translated, it gives CASRGTDLLGYTF.

The CDR3 is CASSLARVITEAFF. In DNA form, the CDR3 reads TGCGCCAGCAGCTTGGCCAGGGTTATCACTGAAGCTTTCTTT. The gene calls are TRBV5-1 and TRBJ1-1; a weak D match, TRBD1 (5 bases). This CDR3 is 14 amino acids long. The germline gives CDR1 SGHRS, CDR2 YFSETQ. Trimming shortened V by 0 bases and J by 4 bases, and 10 bases separated the two germline ends.

The chain carries TRBV7-6 and TRBJ1-3; TRBD1 matches at 8 bases. In germline, CDR1 is SGHVS, CDR2 FNYEAQ. CDR3 length: 17 amino acids. After removal of 5 bases from V and 1 base from J, the junction contained 10 bases not matched to a gene. The DNA for the CDR3 is TGTGCCAGCAGCCCCAAGACAGGGGTTAGGTCTGGAAACACCATATATTTT. It specifies CASSPKTGVRSGNTIYF.

The chain couples TRBV27 to TRBJ2-1; tentatively, D is TRBD2 (5 bases). Germline V CDR1 and CDR2: MNHEY, SMNVEV (reference sequence). The CDR3 totals 14 residues. V dropped 2 bases and J dropped 4 bases, with 9 bases sitting between them. The DNA for the CDR3 is TGTGCCAGCAGTTTAAGCGGTGGATACAATGAGCAGTTCTTC. Translated: CASSLSGGYNEQFF.

J is TRBJ2-2 and V is TRBV7-2; 11 bases match TRBD2. Trimming at V came to 2 bases and at J to 7 bases, leaving 6 bases not matched to a gene. Germline V gene data show CDR1 as SGHTA and CDR2 as FQGNSA. This CDR3 has 16 residues. CDR3 bases: TGTGCCAGCAGCTTACTAGCGGGGGGCCTCAGCGGGGAGCTGTTTTTT. Protein sequence: CASSLLAGGLSGELFF. The variable domain in full, completed from reference TRBV7-2 and TRBJ2-2, reads GAGVSQSPSNKVTEKGKDVELRCDPISGHTALYWYRQSLGQGLEFLIYFQGNSAPDKSGLPSDRFSAERTGGSVSTLTIQRTQQEDSAVYLCASSLLAGGLSGELFFGEGSRLTVL.

This sequence joins TRBV30 and TRBJ2-1; D could derive from TRBD1 or TRBD2 (6 bases each). The CDR3 totals 14 residues. Germline CDR1 GTSNPN, CDR2 SVGIG (reference sequence). V lost 3 bases, J lost 6 bases, and 15 bases lay in between. The CDR3 bases are TGTGCCTGGAGACAGAAGGGGGGAGGCAATGAGCAGTTCTTC. Residues: CAWRQKGGGNEQFF.

The rearrangement joins TRBV19 to TRBJ1-2; the match to TRBD1 covers 8 bases. The CDR3 runs to 16 residues. Germline V gives CDR1 LNHDA, CDR2 SQIVND (reference sequence). Trimming took 3 bases from V and 3 from J; bases not matched to a gene: 9. In nucleotides, the CDR3 is TGTGCCAGTAGTATCCTGGATGGACAGGGCTACTATGGCTACACCTTC. Its translation: CASSILDGQGYYGYTF.